These T cell receptor beta chains were read from a single sample in a study of cytomegalovirus exposure and HLA in healthy donors. Profiled with immunoSEQ multiplex PCR; TCRdb holds only in-frame clones, not every one. The sample shows about 120,000 clones, around three quarters of them seen only once. The sample taken for sequencing was PBMCs. These receptors all come from a female donor in good health and CMV-seronegative. The CDR3 runs from the conserved cysteine through the conserved F or W. D genes are given only for firm matches. Clone size is given for some rows only: seen once, a few or many times, or a class if the clone is expanded.

d_call clone_size j_call v_call cdr3_aa cdr3_nt
. . TRBJ2-2 TRBV2 CASSEVLRELFF TGTGCCAGCAGTGAAGTCCTTCGGGAGCTGTTTTTT
TRBD1 . TRBJ2-5 TRBV5-5 CASTPQGQTQYF TGTGCCAGCACCCCACAGGGGCAGACCCAGTACTTC
. . TRBJ2-7 TRBV5-1 CASSSPRDTIYEQYF TGCGCCAGCAGCTCTCCCCGGGACACCATTTACGAGCAGTACTTC
. . TRBJ1-3 TRBV30 CAWGGTRSSGNTIYF TGTGCCTGGGGGGGGACCCGGAGCTCTGGAAACACCATATATTTT
TRBD1 . TRBJ2-7 TRBV4-3 CASSSQTGTYEQYF TGCGCCAGCAGCTCACAGACAGGGACCTACGAGCAGTACTTC
TRBD1 . TRBJ2-5 TRBV5-1 CASSFVTGVREETQYF TGCGCCAGCAGCTTCGTCACAGGGGTTCGCGAAGAGACCCAGTACTTC
TRBD1 . TRBJ2-7 TRBV2 CASSEIPGQGFYEQYF TGTGCCAGCAGTGAAATCCCGGGACAGGGATTCTACGAGCAGTACTTC
. . TRBJ1-6 TRBV27 CASTRGESPLHF TGTGCCAGCACCAGAGGAGAATCACCCCTCCACTTT
. . TRBJ2-2 TRBV11-1 CASSLGADTGELFF TGTGCCAGCAGCTTAGGGGCAGACACCGGGGAGCTGTTTTTT
TRBD2 . TRBJ2-1 TRBV29-1 CSVVGSVAGAINEQFF TGCAGCGTTGTTGGTTCGGTAGCGGGGGCTATTAATGAGCAGTTCTTC
. . TRBJ2-1 TRBV21-1 CASSNKRGPSYNEQFF TGTGCCAGCAGCAACAAGCGGGGGCCTTCCTACAATGAGCAGTTCTTC
TRBD1 . TRBJ1-5 TRBV10-3 CAISDSGGANQPQHF TGTGCCATCAGTGATTCAGGGGGCGCAAATCAGCCCCAGCATTTT
. . TRBJ1-1 TRBV18 CASSPAGTEAFF TGTGCCAGCTCACCCGCAGGGACTGAAGCTTTCTTT
TRBD2 . TRBJ2-1 TRBV7-3 CASSFSGGASNEQFF TGTGCCAGCAGCTTTAGCGGGGGGGCCAGCAATGAGCAGTTCTTC
. few TRBJ2-7 TRBV5-6 CASSLAGGRSAYEQYF TGTGCCAGCAGCTTGGCCGGAGGCAGGTCAGCCTACGAGCAGTACTTC
. . TRBJ1-2 TRBV20-1 CSVRQNYGYTF TGCAGTGTGCGACAGAACTATGGCTACACCTTC
. . TRBJ1-6 TRBV27 CASSPTALQDKHNSPLHF TGTGCCAGCAGTCCGACCGCCCTACAAGACAAACATAATTCACCCCTCCACTTT
TRBD1 . TRBJ1-6 TRBV19 CASSTGTEYNSPLHF TGTGCCAGTAGTACCGGGACAGAGTATAATTCCCCCCTCCACTTT
. . TRBJ2-2 TRBV5-1 CASSLSGANTGELFF TGCGCCAGCAGCTTGTCAGGGGCGAACACCGGGGAGCTGTTTTTT
. . TRBJ1-5 TRBV7-9 CASSLGGGLHQPQHF TGTGCCAGCAGCTTAGGGGGGGGGCTCCATCAGCCCCAGCATTTT
. . TRBJ2-7 TRBV9 CASSGGDYEQYF TGTGCCAGCAGCGGGGGGGACTACGAGCAGTACTTC
. . TRBJ1-1 TRBV19 CASKGEGVEAFF TGTGCCAGTAAGGGGGAGGGAGTAGAAGCTTTCTTT
TRBD2 . TRBJ2-5 TRBV7-2 CASSLVIGTIEETQYF TGTGCCAGCAGCTTAGTAATTGGGACTATCGAAGAGACCCAGTACTTC
. . TRBJ2-3 TRBV5-4 CASSLRTGLLGDTQYF TGTGCCAGCAGCTTGAGGACGGGGTTACTAGGAGATACGCAGTATTTT
. . TRBJ2-6 TRBV7-9 CASSRRTEFVNVLTF TGTGCCAGCAGCCGCCGTACTGAGTTTGTCAACGTCCTGACTTTC
TRBD2 . TRBJ2-1 TRBV10-2 CASSEMGGGYNEQFF TGCGCCAGCAGTGAGATGGGCGGGGGGTACAATGAGCAGTTCTTC
. . TRBJ2-7 TRBV4-1 CASSQETGVREQYF TGCGCCAGCAGCCAAGAGACGGGGGTCCGCGAGCAGTACTTC
. . TRBJ2-5 TRBV29-1 CSVGYEGLIRWTQYF TGCAGCGTTGGTTATGAGGGACTTATAAGATGGACCCAGTACTTC
TRBD1 . TRBJ1-3 TRBV19 CASIDRDRGDTIYF TGTGCCAGTATAGACCGGGACAGGGGAGACACCATATATTTT
TRBD1 . TRBJ2-6 TRBV2 CASSLTRGTGYDSGANVLTF TGTGCCAGCAGCCTCACGCGAGGGACAGGGTATGATTCTGGGGCCAACGTCCTGACTTTC
TRBD1 . TRBJ1-1 TRBV19 CASDKTGRTEAFF TGTGCCAGTGATAAGACAGGGAGGACTGAAGCTTTCTTT
. . TRBJ1-5 TRBV6-5 CASSPRGSLNQPQHF TGTGCCAGCAGCCCACGCGGGAGCCTCAATCAGCCCCAGCATTTT
TRBD1 . TRBJ1-1 TRBV9 CASKDRDSNTEAFF TGTGCCAGCAAAGACAGGGATTCGAACACTGAAGCTTTCTTT